Each of the 21 T cell receptor beta chains below was sequenced from the same sample in a study of PD-L1 blockade in urothelial cancer. Method: immunoSEQ multiplex PCR; TCRdb's copy keeps in-frame clones and lacks some. The sample contains some 29,000 clones, 70% to 90% of which appear only once. The material sequenced was PBMCs, taken around atezolizumab (anti-PD-L1) treatment. The receptors originated from a man over 45 with urothelial cancer.

V gene TRBV19 combines with J gene TRBJ2-3; 9 bases map to TRBD1. From germline, CDR1 is LNHDA and CDR2 SQIVND (reference sequence). V trimming: 7 bases; J trimming: 3 bases; junction bases outside the gene matches: 5. This CDR3 region has 14 residues. CDR3 loop: CASKTTGGTDTQYF. The DNA of the CDR3 is TGTGCCAGTAAGACGACAGGGGGTACAGATACGCAGTATTTT.

In this sample, this clone turned up a few times. V is TRBV9 and J is TRBJ2-3, with D possibly TRBD2 on 6 matching bases. The CDR3 covers 15 residues. V lost 0 bases and J lost 3, with 11 bases in between. Germline CDR1 is SGDLS and CDR2 is YYNGEE. CDR3 residues: CASSVDGGATDTQYF. In DNA, the CDR3 is TGTGCCAGCAGCGTAGACGGGGGAGCTACAGATACGCAGTATTTT. Combining the CDR3 with reference TRBV9 and TRBJ2-3 gives the whole variable domain DSGVTQTPKHLITATGQRVTLRCSPRSGDLSVYWYQQSLDQGLQFLIQYYNGEERAKGNILERFSAQQFPDLHSELNLSSLELGDSALYFCASSVDGGATDTQYFGPGTRLTVL.

CDR3 residues: CASSFLVGGQETQYF. The CDR3 nucleotides read TGTGCCAGCAGTTTTCTGGTAGGGGGCCAAGAGACCCAGTACTTC. The chain carries TRBV27 and TRBJ2-5, with D tentatively TRBD1 (6 bases). CDR1 is MNHEY, CDR2 SMNVEV, per germline (reference sequence). V dropped 3 bases and J dropped 1 base, with 12 bases sitting between them. The CDR3 runs 15 residues.

This clone showed up just once. The rearrangement uses TRBV30 and TRBJ2-2; 11 bases match TRBD2. J was trimmed by 7 bases and V by 4 bases; bases with no gene match: 11. The CDR3 covers 16 residues. The germline gives CDR1 GTSNPN, CDR2 SVGIG (reference sequence). CDR3 amino acids: CAWKDTGTSGIGELFF. The CDR3 coding sequence is TGTGCCTGGAAGGACACCGGGACTAGCGGAATCGGGGAGCTGTTTTTT.

This rearrangement joins TRBV7-9 to TRBJ2-5, with D uncertain. Germline V gene sequence: CDR1 SEHNR, CDR2 FQNEAQ (reference sequence). This CDR3 comprises 13 residues. Between the trimmed V and J ends, which lost 8 bases and 5 bases, there was a span of 15 bases. The chain's CDR3 is CASHAVVWETQYF. CDR3 nucleotide sequence: TGTGCCAGCCATGCGGTAGTTTGGGAGACCCAGTACTTC.

This CDR3 reads CASSKGLHQETQYF. The CDR3, as DNA: TGTGCCAGCAGCAAGGGACTTCACCAAGAGACCCAGTACTTC. The gene calls are TRBV7-8 and TRBJ2-5; D might be TRBD2 (6 bases). CDR1 SGHVS and CDR2 FQNEAQ come from the germline V gene. The CDR3 extends over 14 amino acids. With 5 bases removed from V and 0 bases from J, the gap between germline ends came to 10 bases.

The chain is built from TRBV9 and TRBJ2-1; D ambiguous. Trimming removed 0 bases from V and 10 bases from J, with 8 bases in between. CDR1 and CDR2 (germline): SGDLS, YYNGEE. This CDR3 contains 12 residues. For the CDR3, the DNA is TGTGCCAGCAGCGTAGTTCCCGGGGAGCAGTTCTTC. Translated: CASSVVPGEQFF. Using reference TRBV9 and TRBJ2-1 for the parts outside the CDR3, the full variable domain is DSGVTQTPKHLITATGQRVTLRCSPRSGDLSVYWYQQSLDQGLQFLIQYYNGEERAKGNILERFSAQQFPDLHSELNLSSLELGDSALYFCASSVVPGEQFFGPGTRLTVL.

V usage is TRBV7-9 and J usage is TRBJ1-1, with D unclear. The germline V gene encodes CDR1 SEHNR and CDR2 FQNEAQ (reference sequence). Trimming pared 2 bases from V and 5 bases from J, leaving 15 bases between. CDR3 size: 15 residues. The CDR3 here is CASSLSTIRGTEAFF. CDR3 DNA: TGTGCCAGCAGCTTATCGACGATTAGAGGGACTGAAGCTTTCTTT.

For the CDR3, the DNA is TGTGCCAGCAGCCTAGAACAGGGAACCTACGAGCAGTACTTC. Protein sequence: CASSLEQGTYEQYF. The chain couples TRBV7-6 to TRBJ2-7, with a tentative D call TRBD1 (6 bases). CDR3 length: 14 amino acids. Trimming took 5 bases from V and 2 from J, leaving 13 bases between them. The V gene's germline CDR1 is SGHVS and CDR2 FNYEAQ. The full variable domain, with the rest looked up from reference TRBV7-6 and TRBJ2-7, is GAGVSQSPRYKVTKRGQDVALRCDPISGHVSLYWYRQALGQGPEFLTYFNYEAQQDKSGLPNDRFSAERPEGSISTLTIQRTEQRDSAMYRCASSLEQGTYEQYFGPGTRLTVT.

This clone occurred once. CDR3 loop: CAISEGALQETQYF. DNA for the CDR3: TGTGCCATCAGTGAGGGGGCCCTCCAAGAGACCCAGTACTTC. The V gene is TRBV10-3, the J gene TRBJ2-5; D is possibly TRBD1 (5 bases). The CDR3 length is 14 residues. Germline V gives CDR1 ENHRY, CDR2 SYGVKD. Deletions cut 2 bases from V and 1 base from J, with 8 bases between.

V usage is TRBV19 and J usage is TRBJ1-5; 9 nucleotides agree with TRBD1. V lost 8 bases, J lost 9 bases, and 8 bases stayed unmatched. In germline, CDR1 is LNHDA, CDR2 SQIVND (reference sequence). This CDR3 has 13 residues. The chain's CDR3 is CASWGQGQGPQHF. The CDR3 region has the DNA TGTGCCAGTTGGGGACAGGGTCAAGGGCCCCAGCATTTT.

This clone was counted only a few times. The J gene is TRBJ1-1, the V gene TRBV19; D gene ambiguous. This CDR3 contains 12 residues. Germline CDR1 reads LNHDA; CDR2 reads SQIVND (reference sequence). Trimming shortened V by 2 bases and J by 6 bases, and 7 bases separated the two germline ends. The CDR3 region has the DNA TGTGCCAGTAGTATATCCGGGGCTGAAGCTTTCTTT. This sequence encodes CASSISGAEAFF.

This clone was detected only a few times. This chain links TRBV6-5 with TRBJ2-2, with D possibly matching TRBD1 (6 bases). Germline V gives CDR1 MNHEY, CDR2 SVGAGI. V was cut by 4 bases and J by 7 bases, with 13 bases left in between. The CDR3 loop spans 14 amino acids. The DNA for the CDR3 is TGTGCCAGCAGTTTGACCCAAGGGGGCGGGGAGCTGTTTTTT. This encodes CASSLTQGGGELFF.

This clone has a single count. The J gene is TRBJ2-3, the V gene TRBV29-1; the D gene is possibly TRBD2 (6 bases). Trimming pared 4 bases from V and 0 bases from J, leaving 11 bases between. The CDR3 has 14 residues. Germline lookup yields CDR1 SQVTM and CDR2 ANQGSEA. The CDR3 region has the DNA TGCAGCGTTGTTTATCGGGGGAGCACAGATACGCAGTATTTT. Translation: CSVVYRGSTDTQYF.

This clone has a handful of counts. CDR3 coding DNA: TGTGCCTGGAGTCTAGGGGGATCCACCTTCTACAATGAGCAGTTCTTC. Translated: CAWSLGGSTFYNEQFF. The genes are TRBV30 and TRBJ2-1; D might be TRBD1 (6 bases). This CDR3 region has 16 residues. Germline CDR1 is GTSNPN and CDR2 is SVGIG (reference sequence). Trimming cost V 2 bases and J 3 bases, with 17 bases left between them.

V usage is TRBV28 and J usage is TRBJ1-3, with 7 bases aligning to TRBD1. The CDR3 loop spans 15 amino acids. The ends lost 5 bases at V and 4 bases at J; junction bases unmatched: 8. CDR1 MDHEN and CDR2 SYDVKM come from the germline V gene. The CDR3 DNA reads TGTGCCAGCAGTCCCCACCCGGGACAGGGAAACACCATATATTTT. Translation: CASSPHPGQGNTIYF.

The rearrangement joins TRBV18 to TRBJ1-1; TRBD1 agrees at 10 bases. CDR1 is KGHSH, CDR2 LQKENI, per germline. The CDR3 consists of 15 residues. V lost 6 bases, J lost 5 bases, and 9 bases stayed unmatched. CDR3 nucleotide sequence: TGTGCCAGCTCCCCAGACAGGGGGCGGGGGACTGAAGCTTTCTTT. Translated: CASSPDRGRGTEAFF. The complete variable domain, with remaining parts taken from reference TRBV18 and TRBJ1-1, reads NAGVMQNPRHLVRRRGQEARLRCSPMKGHSHVYWYRQLPEEGLKFMVYLQKENIIDESGMPKERFSAEFPKEGPSILRIQQVVRGDSAAYFCASSPDRGRGTEAFFGQGTRLTVV.

V and J are TRBV28 and TRBJ2-7, with D perhaps TRBD1 (6 bases). V dropped 10 bases and J dropped 0 bases, with 19 bases sitting between them. The V gene's germline CDR1 is MDHEN and CDR2 SYDVKM. The CDR3 extends over 15 amino acids. The CDR3 region is CATLPGTKSSYEQYF. The CDR3 DNA reads as TGTGCCACCCTACCGGGGACAAAGAGCTCCTACGAGCAGTACTTC.

The chain recombines TRBV29-1 with TRBJ2-5; 8 bases are a match to TRBD1. The CDR3 covers 14 residues. The germline CDR1 and CDR2 sequences are SQVTM and ANQGSEA. J was trimmed by 4 bases and V by 5 bases; bases with no gene match: 9. Written as DNA, the CDR3 is TGCAGCGTTTACGGTGGACAGGGATTAGAGACCCAGTACTTC. The encoded protein is CSVYGGQGLETQYF.

The V and J genes are TRBV7-8 and TRBJ2-3, with a weak D call TRBD2 (6 bases). The CDR3 sequence is 16 residues long. V dropped 5 bases and J dropped 1 base, with 16 bases sitting between them. Germline CDR1 SGHVS, CDR2 FQNEAQ. The CDR3 sequence is CASSPRRGWGTDTQYF. As DNA, the CDR3 is TGTGCCAGCAGCCCTCGACGGGGGTGGGGCACAGATACGCAGTATTTT.

The rearrangement links TRBV6-5 to TRBJ1-2, with a weak D call TRBD1 (5 bases). Trimming removed 2 bases at V and 4 bases at J, with 5 bases between. The CDR3 loop spans 12 amino acids. The V gene's germline CDR1 is MNHEY and CDR2 SVGAGI. The CDR3 loop reads CASSYQGYGYTF. The CDR3 DNA sequence: TGTGCCAGCAGTTACCAGGGCTATGGCTACACCTTC.